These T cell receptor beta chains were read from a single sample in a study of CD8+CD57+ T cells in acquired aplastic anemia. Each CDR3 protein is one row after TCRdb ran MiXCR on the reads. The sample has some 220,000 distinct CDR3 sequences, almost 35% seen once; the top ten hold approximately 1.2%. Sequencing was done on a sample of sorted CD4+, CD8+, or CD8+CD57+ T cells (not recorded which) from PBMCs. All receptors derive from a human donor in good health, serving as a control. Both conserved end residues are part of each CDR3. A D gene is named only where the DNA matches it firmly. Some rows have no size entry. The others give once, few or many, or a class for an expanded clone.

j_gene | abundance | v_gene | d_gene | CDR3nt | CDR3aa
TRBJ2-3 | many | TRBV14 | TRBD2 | TGTGCCAGCAGCCGAGGGGGACTAGCGGGATGGGATACGCAGTATTTT | CASSRGGLAGWDTQYF
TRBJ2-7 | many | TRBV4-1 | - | TGCGCCAGCAGCCAAGATGGAGTCGAGCAGTACTTC | CASSQDGVEQYF
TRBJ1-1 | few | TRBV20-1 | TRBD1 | TGCAGTGCTCAGACAGGGGCTACTGAAGCTTTCTTT | CSAQTGATEAFF
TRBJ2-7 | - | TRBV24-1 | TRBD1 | TGTGCCACCAGCGGGACAGGGGCTGAAGAGCAGTACTTC | CATSGTGAEEQYF
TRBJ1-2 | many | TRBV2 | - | TGTGCCAGCAGTGAATACGGTGAAAGCAACTATGGCTACACCTTC | CASSEYGESNYGYTF
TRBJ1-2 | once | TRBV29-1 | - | TGCAGCGTTGGGTTAGAAGGCGGAGGCTACACCTTC | CSVGLEGGGYTF
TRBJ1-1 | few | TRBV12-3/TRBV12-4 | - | TGTGCCAGCACCTTCGGGGGGGGAGGAGGAGCTTTCTTT | CASTFGGGGGAFF
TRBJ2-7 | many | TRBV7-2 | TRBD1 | TGTGCCAGCAGCCCCGACAGGGGGCCCTACGAGCAGTACTTC | CASSPDRGPYEQYF
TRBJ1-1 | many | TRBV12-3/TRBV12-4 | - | TGTGCCAGCAGCCTACTGGCGGGGTCGAACACTGAAGCTTTCTTT | CASSLLAGSNTEAFF
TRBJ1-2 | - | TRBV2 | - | TGTGCCAGCAGGCCCCTGTACGGCGAGTATGGCTACACCTTC | CASRPLYGEYGYTF
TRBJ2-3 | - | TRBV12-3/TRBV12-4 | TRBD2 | TGTGCCAGCGGCACTAGCGCCTATACGCAGTATTTT | CASGTSAYTQYF
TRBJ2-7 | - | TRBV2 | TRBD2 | TGTGCCAGCAGGCGCGCGGGGGGCGCCCACGAGCAGTACTTC | CASRRAGGAHEQYF
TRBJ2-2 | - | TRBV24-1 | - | TGTGCCACCAGTGCTATCCACTCGACTACACCTAAGGAGCTGTTTTTT | CATSAIHSTTPKELFF
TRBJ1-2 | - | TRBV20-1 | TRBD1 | TGCAGTGCTAGAAAATCGGGACAGGGGGATGGAGGCTACACCTTC | CSARKSGQGDGGYTF
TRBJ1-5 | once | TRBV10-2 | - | TGCGCCAGCAGTGATAGGGCAGGGGATGGTCAGCCCCAGCATTTT | CASSDRAGDGQPQHF
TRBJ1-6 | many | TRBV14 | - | TGTGCCAGCAGCCAAAAAAGTTATTCACCCCTCCACTTT | CASSQKSYSPLHF
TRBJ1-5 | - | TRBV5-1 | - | TGCGCCAGCAGCTTTTTACCCGCTAGCAATCAGCCCCAGCATTTT | CASSFLPASNQPQHF
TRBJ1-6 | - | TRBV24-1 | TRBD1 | TGTGCCACCAGTGATCCCCGACAGGGAGTGAATTCACCCCTCCACTTT | CATSDPRQGVNSPLHF
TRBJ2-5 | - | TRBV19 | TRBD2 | TGTGCCAGTAGCCCTAGCGGGGAAGAGACCCAGTACTTC | CASSPSGEETQYF
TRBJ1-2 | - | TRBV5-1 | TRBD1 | TGCGCCAGCAGCCTCGGAATTGGGGACAGGGGGCTTTTCAACTATGGCTACACCTTC | CASSLGIGDRGLFNYGYTF
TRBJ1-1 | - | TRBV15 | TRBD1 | TGTGCCACCAGCAGAACTCAGGGGGCTGAGTCTTTCTTT | CATSRTQGAESFF
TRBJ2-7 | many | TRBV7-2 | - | TGTGCCAGCAGCTTAGGTAGCTGGCAGCCGACCGAGCAGTACTTC | CASSLGSWQPTEQYF
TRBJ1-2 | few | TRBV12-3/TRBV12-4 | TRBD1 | TGTGCCAGCACCGAAAGCATTCTAACCTGGGACAGGGAGGCCTATGGCTACACCTTC | CASTESILTWDREAYGYTF
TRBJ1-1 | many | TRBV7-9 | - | TGTGCCAGCAGCCGAGGGGCCCTTGAAGCTTTCTTT | CASSRGALEAFF
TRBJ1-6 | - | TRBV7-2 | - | TGTGCCAGCAGCTTAGGGGCGTTGAGGGGCTCACCCCTCCACTTT | CASSLGALRGSPLHF
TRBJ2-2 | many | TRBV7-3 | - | TGTGCCAGCAGCCTCGAAGGGACGGGGGAGCTGTTTTTT | CASSLEGTGELFF
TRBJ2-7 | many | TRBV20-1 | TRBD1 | TGCAGTGCTATAGCCTTGACAGGGAACTCCTACGAGCAGTACTTC | CSAIALTGNSYEQYF
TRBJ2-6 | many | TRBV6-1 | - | TGTGCCAGCAGTAAACGGGTGACTGGGGCCAACGTCCTGACTTTC | CASSKRVTGANVLTF
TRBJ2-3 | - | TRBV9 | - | TGTGCCAGCAGCGCAGAGGGCACAGATACGCAGTATTTT | CASSAEGTDTQYF
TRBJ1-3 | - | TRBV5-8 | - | TGTGCCAGCAGCTTAGGCCCTACAGAAGGCGACACCATATATTTT | CASSLGPTEGDTIYF
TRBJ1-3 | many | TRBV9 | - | TGTGCCAGCAGCGTAGCTAGTACGTACTCTGGAAACACCATATATTTT | CASSVASTYSGNTIYF
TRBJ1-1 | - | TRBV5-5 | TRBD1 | TGTGCCAGCAGCGCACACACAGGGGGAGCTTTCTTT | CASSAHTGGAFF